The 10 T cell receptor beta chains presented below share a single source sample, sequenced in a study of CD8+ T cells in alopecia areata. Extracted RNA was reverse transcribed, and the resulting cDNA served as sequencing template. The repertoire was sequenced with immunoSEQ multiplex PCR; TCRdb's copy has only in-frame clones and lacks some. The profile shows 150,000 to 200,000 clones, around 60% of them singletons. Stated treatment: oral pan-JAK inhibitor, 5-10 mg twice daily. The specimen comprised CD4+ T cells sorted from blood, sampled at week 24, from a patient treated with tofacitinib. The receptors were gathered from a human donor with alopecia areata.

The chain employs TRBV15 and TRBJ2-3; TRBD2 is a possible D gene (6 bases). The CDR3 sequence is 16 residues long. V was pared by 1 base and J by 2 bases, with 13 bases between. The germline gives CDR1 LNHNV, CDR2 YYDKDF (reference sequence). Written as DNA, the CDR3 is TGTGCCACCAGCAGAGTAGGGACTGGAGTCACAGATACGCAGTATTTT. Residues: CATSRVGTGVTDTQYF.

The genes are TRBV23-1 and TRBJ2-1; 8 bases agree with TRBD1. TRBV23-1 is given ORF status, its function remaining uncertain. J gave up 3 bases and V 3 bases, and 7 bases lay outside the gene matches. The CDR3 runs to 16 residues. The CDR3 loop is CASSHFYRGVYNEQFF. CDR3 nucleotide sequence: TGCGCCAGCAGTCATTTTTACAGGGGGGTCTACAATGAGCAGTTCTTC.

Worth noting for this clone: The same CDR3 also results from other DNA sequences found in this sample. The V and J genes are TRBV15 and TRBJ2-5, with 8 nucleotides matching TRBD2. The V gene end was trimmed by 4 bases and the J gene end by 1 base; junction bases not matched to a gene: 2. Germline V gene lookup returns CDR1 LNHNV and CDR2 YYDKDF (reference sequence). The CDR3 is 14 amino acids. The CDR3 here is CATSTRGGQETQYF. The DNA of the CDR3 is TGTGCCACCAGCACCCGGGGGGGCCAAGAGACCCAGTACTTC. The full variable domain, its missing parts supplied by reference TRBV15 and TRBJ2-5, is DAMVIQNPRYQVTQFGKPVTLSCSQTLNHNVMYWYQQKSSQAPKLLFHYYDKDFNNEADTPDNFQSRRPNTSFCFLDIRSPGLGDTAMYLCATSTRGGQETQYFGPGTRLLVL.

This clone was seen a handful of times. The V call is TRBV29-1, the J call TRBJ2-5; 8 bases agree with TRBD1. The germline gives CDR1 SQVTM, CDR2 ANQGSEA. The trim removed 1 base at V and 14 bases at J, leaving 6 bases unmatched. The CDR3 is 11 residues long. In DNA form, the CDR3 reads TGCAGCGTTGAAGTGGGACAGGTACCCTACTTC. It is translated as CSVEVGQVPYF.

There are a few counts of this clone. This chain uses TRBV10-3 with TRBJ2-7; 8 bases map to TRBD1. The CDR3 runs to 14 residues. Losses at the gene ends were 7 bases for V and 6 bases for J; bases not matched to a gene: 11. Germline V gives CDR1 ENHRY, CDR2 SYGVKD. For the CDR3, the DNA is TGTGCCATCACCAAGACAGGGGACGAAGGCGAGCAGTACTTC. This gives the protein CAITKTGDEGEQYF.

To note about this clone: The sample carries other DNA sequences with the same CDR3. The chain joins TRBV29-1 to TRBJ2-7; D gene ambiguous. CDR3 length equals 11 residues. Germline-derived CDR1 and CDR2 are SQVTM and ANQGSEA. V shed 2 bases and J shed 2 bases, with 4 bases lying between them. CDR3 sequence (DNA): TGCAGCGTTGAACGGGCCTACGAGCAGTACTTC. It encodes CSVERAYEQYF.

The rearrangement joins TRBV5-1 to TRBJ1-6, with D hard to call. Germline V gene data show CDR1 as SGHRS and CDR2 as YFSETQ. V was pared by 0 bases and J by 7 bases, with 14 bases between. The CDR3 totals 16 residues. The CDR3 spells CASSLDRGTRNSPLHF. The CDR3 nucleotides are TGCGCCAGCAGCTTGGATCGGGGAACTAGGAATTCACCCCTCCACTTT.

The chain is built from TRBV25-1 and TRBJ1-6; D call uncertain. In germline, CDR1 is MGHDK, CDR2 SYGVNS. CDR3 length: 14 amino acids. The V gene lost 4 bases and the J gene lost 6 bases, with 10 bases spanning the gap. The CDR3 bases are TGTGCCAGCAGTGGGGCAGTAGGTAATTCACCCCTCCACTTT. Encoded protein: CASSGAVGNSPLHF.

CDR3 sequence: CSVEDGYF. CDR3 in DNA: TGCAGCGTTGAAGACGGGTATTTT. The gene calls are TRBV29-1 and TRBJ1-3; D ambiguous. The CDR3 has 8 residues. Per germline, CDR1 SQVTM and CDR2 ANQGSEA. V was shortened by 0 bases and J by 16 bases, with 4 bases between the two germline ends.

This clone was picked up a small number of times. V usage is TRBV2 and J usage is TRBJ1-5; D is unclear. The germline V gene has CDR1 SNHLY and CDR2 FYNNEI. There are 14 residues in the CDR3. V was clipped by 4 bases and J by 0 bases, with 7 bases between them. The CDR3: CASSGEYSNQPQHF. CDR3 DNA sequence: TGTGCCAGCAGTGGAGAGTATAGCAATCAGCCCCAGCATTTT.